The rows below give T cell receptor beta chains drawn from one sample of a study of OX40 agonist ivuxolimab in advanced cancers. Profiling relied on immunoSEQ multiplex PCR, and the TCRdb table lists in-frame clones only, not all of them. The data contain around 60,000 clones, around 90% of them seen just once; the ten biggest clones take up 0.67%. This specimen was CD4+ or CD8+ T cells sorted from blood, taken in a trial of the OX40 agonist ivuxolimab. The receptors were sampled from an adult with an advanced solid tumor such as melanoma, head and neck, liver or kidney cancer. Both conserved end residues are part of each CDR3. Each record gives: D gene, V gene, J gene, clone size, CDR3 protein, CDR3 DNA. A D gene is named only where the DNA matches it firmly. Size is stated for part of the rows, as once, few or many counts, or as a class when the clone is expanded.

D: -
V: TRBV27
J: TRBJ2-3
size: once
CDR3: CASSYEGFSTDTQYF
DNA: TGTGCCAGCAGTTACGAGGGGTTCAGCACAGATACGCAGTATTTT

D: TRBD1
V: TRBV30
J: TRBJ2-7
size: few
CDR3: CAWSVEGALGQYF
DNA: TGTGCCTGGAGTGTTGAGGGGGCATTGGGGCAGTACTTC

D: TRBD2
V: TRBV2
J: TRBJ2-1
size: -
CDR3: CASSDLLAGLGSEQFF
DNA: TGTGCCAGCAGTGATTTGCTAGCGGGTCTTGGTAGCGAGCAGTTCTTC

D: TRBD1
V: TRBV7-6
J: TRBJ2-1
size: -
CDR3: CASSLRIRDRGNNEQFF
DNA: TGTGCCAGCAGCTTAAGAATTCGGGACAGGGGAAACAATGAGCAGTTCTTC

D: -
V: TRBV5-1
J: TRBJ2-6
size: -
CDR3: CASSLVRASGANVLTF
DNA: TGCGCCAGCAGCTTGGTCCGGGCCTCTGGGGCCAACGTCCTGACTTTC

D: TRBD1
V: TRBV15
J: TRBJ2-3
size: -
CDR3: CATSSNSYRGDTQYF
DNA: TGTGCCACCAGCAGCAATTCTTACAGGGGGGATACGCAGTATTTT

D: -
V: TRBV6-5
J: TRBJ1-2
size: -
CDR3: CASSPDRLRHGYTF
DNA: TGTGCCAGCAGCCCCGACAGGCTCCGTCATGGCTACACCTTC

D: -
V: TRBV11-1
J: TRBJ2-2
size: -
CDR3: CASSLVLGPNRGELFF
DNA: TGTGCCAGCAGCTTAGTACTCGGCCCTAACCGCGGGGAGCTGTTTTTT

D: -
V: TRBV6-5
J: TRBJ1-2
size: -
CDR3: CASTRTPNYGYTF
DNA: TGTGCCAGCACACGGACTCCTAACTATGGCTACACCTTC

D: TRBD2
V: TRBV19
J: TRBJ2-1
size: -
CDR3: CASSMSSIQAGHNEQFF
DNA: TGTGCCAGTAGTATGAGTAGTATCCAAGCGGGACACAATGAGCAGTTCTTC

D: TRBD1
V: TRBV4-1
J: TRBJ2-7
size: -
CDR3: CASSPRDRSYEQYF
DNA: TGCGCCAGCAGCCCTCGGGACAGATCCTACGAGCAGTACTTC